The 22 T cell receptor beta chains in this list originate from one sample, sequenced in a study of blood T cell repertoires in COVID-19. Data came from immunoSEQ multiplex PCR; TCRdb stores just in-frame clones and leaves some out. The sample holds some 250,000 clones, approximately 83% seen once. The material sequenced was peripheral blood. Receptors originate from a man aged 50-60 years with active or convalescent COVID-19.

This clone was observed a handful of times. The rearrangement uses TRBV6-5 and TRBJ1-2, with D possibly being TRBD1 (6 bases). The CDR3 has 13 residues. Germline V CDR1 and CDR2: MNHEY, SVGAGI. The V end lost 8 bases, the J end lost 7 bases, and 17 bases lay between the germline ends. CDR3 loop: CASRPQGRVGYTF. The CDR3 region has the DNA TGTGCCAGCCGACCCCAGGGGCGAGTTGGCTACACCTTC.

The V gene is TRBV27, the J gene TRBJ1-5; a possible D gene is TRBD1 (5 bases). The CDR3 is made up of 13 amino acids. CDR1 is MNHEY and CDR2 is SMNVEV in the germline V gene (reference sequence). Between the trimmed V and J ends, which lost 5 bases and 5 bases, there was a span of 10 bases. The CDR3 coding sequence is TGTGCCAGCAGTCAGAAGGGGCATCAGCCCCAGCATTTT. It yields the protein CASSQKGHQPQHF.

The gene calls are TRBV2 and TRBJ1-5; weak D call: TRBD1 (6 bases). Trimming stripped 5 bases from V and 2 bases from J, with 10 bases between. This CDR3 spans 14 amino acids. Germline CDR1 SNHLY, CDR2 FYNNEI. The CDR3 sequence is CASSHRDGNQPQHF. The CDR3 DNA follows: TGTGCCAGCAGTCACAGGGATGGCAATCAGCCCCAGCATTTT.

The rearrangement links TRBV30 to TRBJ1-1; TRBD1 matches 7 bases. CDR1 and CDR2 (germline): GTSNPN, SVGIG (reference sequence). The CDR3 consists of 13 residues. J gave up 1 base and V 6 bases, and 5 bases lay outside the gene matches. DNA for the CDR3: TGTGCCTGCCGGACAGGACCGAACACTGAAGCTTTCTTT. It is translated as CACRTGPNTEAFF. The whole variable domain, remainder taken from reference TRBV30 and TRBJ1-1, is SQTIHQWPATLVQPVGSPLSLECTVEGTSNPNLYWYRQAAGRGLQLLFYSVGIGQISSEVPQNLSASRPQDRQFILSSKKLLLSDSGFYLCACRTGPNTEAFFGQGTRLTVV.

A remark on this clone: The junction does not match germline at one end; this may be a read error. This rearrangement joins TRBV30 to TRBJ1-5; TRBD1 agrees at 9 bases. In germline, CDR1 is GTSNPN, CDR2 SVGIG (reference sequence). The CDR3 contains 12 residues. Here the CDR3 reads CAWSVLGTGLLF. In nucleotides, the CDR3 is TGTGCCTGGAGTGTACTGGGGACAGGGCTCCTATTT.

The chain uses TRBV5-5 and TRBJ2-6; TRBD1 matches 8 bases. The V gene's germline CDR1 is SGHKS and CDR2 YYEKEE (reference sequence). The CDR3 consists of 16 residues. The junction had 7 bases not matched to a gene; V was cut back by 4 bases and J by 4 bases. The CDR3 is CASSHPRGPGANVLTF. The CDR3 nucleotides are TGTGCCAGCAGCCACCCCAGGGGGCCGGGGGCCAACGTCCTGACTTTC.

This clone was found once. This chain connects TRBV25-1 to TRBJ2-5; 12 bases match TRBD2. This CDR3 is built from 15 residues. In germline, CDR1 is MGHDK, CDR2 SYGVNS. After removal of 2 bases from V and 3 bases from J, the junction contained 1 base not matched to a gene. CDR3 DNA: TGTGCCAGCAGTGAAACTAGCGGGGGGAAAGAGACCCAGTACTTC. It encodes CASSETSGGKETQYF.

In this sample, this clone turned up once. This chain connects TRBV6-5 to TRBJ1-2; D might be TRBD1 (5 bases). CDR3 size: 15 residues. Between the trimmed V and J ends, which lost 8 bases and 13 bases, there was a span of 29 bases. Looked up from germline, CDR1 is MNHEY and CDR2 is SVGAGI. The CDR3 sequence: CASHRVVTTLRGSTF. CDR3 coding DNA: TGTGCCAGCCACCGAGTCGTGACTACTCTTCGGGGGAGCACCTTC.

V usage is TRBV19 and J usage is TRBJ2-1; D gene unclear. Germline V gene data show CDR1 as LNHDA and CDR2 as SQIVND (reference sequence). V dropped 5 bases and J dropped 5 bases, with 10 bases sitting between them. The CDR3 is 13 amino acids. CDR3 in amino acids: CASSADSNNEQFF. CDR3 nucleotides: TGTGCCAGTAGTGCTGACTCGAACAATGAGCAGTTCTTC.

V is TRBV6-1 and J is TRBJ1-5; D is unclear. The germline gives CDR1 MNHNS, CDR2 SASEGT. V shed 0 bases and J shed 7 bases, with 10 bases lying between them. The CDR3 has 14 amino acids. CDR3 nucleotides: TGTGCCAGCAGTGAAGCGGCTTCCTCCCAGCCCCAGCATTTT. Translation gives CASSEAASSQPQHF.

The genes are TRBV4-3 and TRBJ2-7; TRBD1 is a possible D gene (6 bases). Germline-derived CDR1 and CDR2 are LGHNA and YSLEER. The CDR3 has 15 amino acids. Trimming removed 1 base at V and 0 bases at J, with 10 bases between. The CDR3 is CASSQGGTSSYEQYF. The CDR3 DNA is TGCGCCAGCAGCCAAGGTGGGACAAGCTCCTACGAGCAGTACTTC.

The V call is TRBV11-2, the J call TRBJ2-1; 7 bases are shared with TRBD2. The CDR3 is 15 residues long. The trim removed 7 bases at V and 8 bases at J, leaving 14 bases unmatched. Germline-derived CDR1 and CDR2 are SGHAT and FQNNGV. CDR3: CASKRGGQWFDEQFF. The CDR3 DNA sequence: TGTGCCAGCAAGAGGGGAGGGCAATGGTTCGATGAGCAGTTCTTC.

V is TRBV5-4 and J is TRBJ2-5; tentative D call: TRBD1 (6 bases). The germline CDR1 and CDR2 sequences are SGHNT and YYREEE (reference sequence). Trimming removed 5 bases from V and 1 base from J, with 6 bases in between. CDR3 length: 12 amino acids. The CDR3 is CASRGAQETQYF. The CDR3 DNA reads as TGTGCCAGCAGGGGGGCCCAAGAGACCCAGTACTTC.

There are many counts of this clone. This chain links TRBV7-2 with TRBJ2-6; TRBD1 agrees at 10 bases. Trimming cost V 6 bases and J 0 bases; bases outside gene matches: 8. Germline V gene sequence: CDR1 SGHTA, CDR2 FQGNSA. There are 18 residues in the CDR3. The CDR3 nucleotides read TGTGCCAGCAGTCCAGTAGGGACAGGGGCCTCTGGGGCCAACGTCCTGACTTTC. Its protein product is CASSPVGTGASGANVLTF.

The CDR3 loop reads CASSIAPGTGGTGELFF. The CDR3 DNA is TGTGCCAGTAGTATAGCTCCGGGGACAGGGGGCACCGGGGAGCTGTTTTTT. J is TRBJ2-2 and V is TRBV19; TRBD1 agrees at 11 bases. After removal of 1 base from V and 4 bases from J, the junction contained 5 bases not matched to a gene. Germline V gives CDR1 LNHDA, CDR2 SQIVND (reference sequence). CDR3 length: 17 residues.

V gene TRBV29-1 combines with J gene TRBJ2-7; D ambiguous. CDR3 length: 12 residues. V dropped 4 bases and J dropped 0 bases, with 7 bases sitting between them. CDR1 and CDR2 from the germline V gene are SQVTM and ANQGSEA. DNA for the CDR3: TGCAGCGTTGGACAATCCTCCTACGAGCAGTACTTC. Translated, it gives CSVGQSSYEQYF.

The chain links TRBV11-2 to TRBJ1-1; tentative D call: TRBD1 (5 bases). The germline V gene encodes CDR1 SGHAT and CDR2 FQNNGV. CDR3 length equals 13 residues. V lost 3 bases and J 5 bases, leaving 10 bases between the germline ends. The CDR3 loop reads CASSFERGTEAFF. The CDR3 DNA reads as TGTGCCAGCAGCTTTGAGCGGGGGACTGAAGCTTTCTTT.

This sequence joins TRBV5-4 and TRBJ1-2; possible D gene TRBD1, 6 bases. CDR1 and CDR2 (germline): SGHNT, YYREEE (reference sequence). The CDR3 loop spans 13 amino acids. The V end lost 6 bases, the J end lost 2 bases, and 11 bases lay between the germline ends. For the CDR3, the DNA is TGTGCCAGCACCCAGCAGGGGAACTATGGCTACACCTTC. Protein: CASTQQGNYGYTF.

The chain has TRBV3-1 (or the pseudogene TRBV3-2) and TRBJ1-6, with 7 bases aligning to TRBD1. The V segment lost 4 bases and the J segment 7 bases; nucleotides outside the gene matches: 10. The CDR3 runs to 16 residues. CDR1 and CDR2 from the germline V gene are LGHDT and YNNKEL (reference sequence). Written as DNA, the CDR3 is TGTGCCAGCAGCCTCAAGGGGGCAGGCGGCAATTCACCCCTCCACTTT. It specifies CASSLKGAGGNSPLHF.

The rearrangement uses TRBV25-1 and TRBJ2-1; 7 bases agree with TRBD1. The junction had 6 bases not matched to a gene; V was cut back by 4 bases and J by 9 bases. In germline, CDR1 is MGHDK, CDR2 SYGVNS. The CDR3 totals 13 residues. This chain's CDR3 is CASSGLAGGEQFF. CDR3 coding DNA: TGTGCCAGCAGTGGTCTAGCAGGGGGTGAGCAGTTCTTC.

The chain couples TRBV19 to TRBJ1-2; the D gene is possibly TRBD1 (5 bases). V was trimmed by 3 bases and J by 6 bases, leaving 14 bases between them. The CDR3 is 14 residues long. Germline values: CDR1 LNHDA, CDR2 SQIVND (reference sequence). The CDR3 coding sequence is TGTGCCAGTAGTATCCGGGGGAATCGCGATGGCTACACCTTC. This gives the protein CASSIRGNRDGYTF.

This clone has just a few counts. J is TRBJ1-4 and V is TRBV4-1; TRBD1 matches 8 bases. CDR1 and CDR2 from the germline V gene are MGHRA and YSYEKL. V gave up 1 base and J gave up 5 bases; unmatched junction bases: 3. The CDR3 has 15 amino acids. In nucleotides, the CDR3 is TGCGCCAGCAGCCAAGTGAGACAGGGGAATGAAAAACTGTTTTTT. It translates to CASSQVRQGNEKLFF.